A selection of T cell receptor beta chains follows, all from one sample in a study of blood T cell repertoires in COVID-19. TCRdb's table, derived via immunoSEQ multiplex PCR, lists solely in-frame clones and lacks some. Here the sample spans around 52,000 clones, more than 70% being singletons. The sequencing sample was made of peripheral blood. The receptors were sampled from a woman older than 75 with acute or convalescent COVID-19. CDR3s include the opening cysteine and the closing phenylalanine or tryptophan. The order of the fields is D gene, V gene, CDR3 length, clone size, J gene, CDR3 protein, CDR3 DNA. D genes are given only for firm matches. Clone sizes are given selectively: once, few, many, or a class where the clone is expanded.

D gene: TRBD1
V gene: TRBV29-1
CDR3 length: 14
clone size: -
J gene: TRBJ2-7
CDR3 protein: CSVTTGGRTYEQYF
CDR3 DNA: TGCAGCGTAACCACAGGGGGCCGAACCTACGAGCAGTACTTC

D gene: TRBD1
V gene: TRBV27
CDR3 length: 13
clone size: -
J gene: TRBJ1-1
CDR3 protein: CASSPSTGSEAFF
CDR3 DNA: TGTGCCAGCAGTCCCTCGACAGGGTCTGAAGCTTTCTTT

D gene: -
V gene: TRBV7-6
CDR3 length: 16
clone size: -
J gene: TRBJ2-1
CDR3 protein: CASSLGNFGSHNEQFF
CDR3 DNA: TGTGCCAGCAGCTTAGGAAATTTCGGGTCTCACAATGAGCAGTTCTTC

D gene: -
V gene: TRBV5-1
CDR3 length: 15
clone size: -
J gene: TRBJ2-7
CDR3 protein: CASSLARSGDYEQYF
CDR3 DNA: TGCGCCAGCAGCTTGGCCCGGAGCGGAGACTACGAGCAGTACTTC

D gene: TRBD1
V gene: TRBV28
CDR3 length: 16
clone size: -
J gene: TRBJ1-5
CDR3 protein: CAILSTTGGSSQPQHF
CDR3 DNA: TGTGCCATCCTTTCGACCACAGGGGGTAGCAGTCAGCCCCAGCATTTT

D gene: -
V gene: TRBV3-1/TRBV3-2
CDR3 length: 14
clone size: once
J gene: TRBJ2-3
CDR3 protein: CASSQEGGGATQYF
CDR3 DNA: TGTGCCAGCAGCCAAGAGGGAGGAGGAGCTACGCAGTATTTT

D gene: -
V gene: TRBV2
CDR3 length: 15
clone size: -
J gene: TRBJ1-5
CDR3 protein: CASSGGQRVYQPQHF
CDR3 DNA: TGTGCCAGCAGTGGGGGACAACGAGTTTATCAGCCCCAGCATTTT

D gene: TRBD1
V gene: TRBV3-1/TRBV3-2
CDR3 length: 15
clone size: -
J gene: TRBJ2-1
CDR3 protein: CASSHWDRRWDEQFF
CDR3 DNA: TGTGCCAGCAGCCATTGGGACAGGAGGTGGGATGAGCAGTTCTTC

D gene: TRBD1
V gene: TRBV28
CDR3 length: 14
clone size: -
J gene: TRBJ1-2
CDR3 protein: CASRQQGIHYGYTF
CDR3 DNA: TGTGCCAGCAGGCAACAGGGGATTCACTATGGCTACACCTTC

D gene: TRBD2
V gene: TRBV29-1
CDR3 length: 14
clone size: -
J gene: TRBJ2-5
CDR3 protein: CSVLHPQREETQYF
CDR3 DNA: TGCAGCGTTCTGCATCCTCAGCGGGAGGAGACCCAGTACTTC

D gene: TRBD1
V gene: TRBV28
CDR3 length: 15
clone size: -
J gene: TRBJ1-2
CDR3 protein: CASSPRGRLLYGYTF
CDR3 DNA: TGTGCCAGCAGTCCTAGGGGGCGCTTGCTCTATGGCTACACCTTC

D gene: -
V gene: TRBV5-6
CDR3 length: 15
clone size: -
J gene: TRBJ1-6
CDR3 protein: CASSSFGVRDSPLHF
CDR3 DNA: TGTGCCAGCAGTTCCTTCGGGGTGCGGGATTCACCCCTCCACTTT

D gene: -
V gene: TRBV11-3
CDR3 length: 16
clone size: -
J gene: TRBJ2-3
CDR3 protein: CASSLDGAARPDTQYF
CDR3 DNA: TGTGCCAGCAGCTTAGATGGGGCTGCCAGGCCGGATACGCAGTATTTT

D gene: -
V gene: TRBV19
CDR3 length: 13
clone size: -
J gene: TRBJ2-5
CDR3 protein: CASMGELRETQYF
CDR3 DNA: TGTGCCAGTATGGGAGAGCTTCGAGAGACCCAGTACTTC

D gene: TRBD1
V gene: TRBV3-1/TRBV3-2
CDR3 length: 15
clone size: -
J gene: TRBJ2-6
CDR3 protein: CASSQERTGTGLLTF
CDR3 DNA: TGTGCCAGCAGTCAAGAGCGGACAGGGACGGGGTTGCTGACTTTC

D gene: TRBD2
V gene: TRBV27
CDR3 length: 13
clone size: -
J gene: TRBJ2-1
CDR3 protein: CASSLPTGGYRFF
CDR3 DNA: TGTGCCAGCAGTTTACCCACGGGGGGTTACCGGTTCTTC

D gene: -
V gene: TRBV18
CDR3 length: 13
clone size: -
J gene: TRBJ1-1
CDR3 protein: CASSPSPETEAFF
CDR3 DNA: TGTGCCAGCTCACCATCCCCGGAGACTGAAGCTTTCTTT

D gene: -
V gene: TRBV3-1/TRBV3-2
CDR3 length: 16
clone size: -
J gene: TRBJ2-3
CDR3 protein: CASSQAGVPSTDTQYF
CDR3 DNA: TGTGCCAGCAGCCAAGCGGGGGTCCCTAGCACAGATACGCAGTATTTT

D gene: TRBD2
V gene: TRBV10-2
CDR3 length: 18
clone size: -
J gene: TRBJ2-3
CDR3 protein: CASSEVLAGTRGTDTQYF
CDR3 DNA: TGCGCCAGCAGTGAGGTTCTAGCGGGGACCCGGGGCACAGATACGCAGTATTTT

D gene: -
V gene: TRBV11-3
CDR3 length: 15
clone size: once
J gene: TRBJ2-3
CDR3 protein: CASSLDGTGTDTQYF
CDR3 DNA: TGTGCCAGCAGCTTAGATGGCACAGGCACAGATACGCAGTATTTT

D gene: TRBD1
V gene: TRBV9
CDR3 length: 16
clone size: -
J gene: TRBJ2-5
CDR3 protein: CASSALRGHSQETQYF
CDR3 DNA: TGTGCCAGCAGCGCACTCAGGGGGCACAGCCAAGAGACCCAGTACTTC

D gene: -
V gene: TRBV2
CDR3 length: 15
clone size: -
J gene: TRBJ2-2
CDR3 protein: CASSEVRTNTGELFF
CDR3 DNA: TGTGCCAGCAGTGAAGTCAGAACGAACACCGGGGAGCTGTTTTTT

D gene: TRBD1
V gene: TRBV10-3
CDR3 length: 19
clone size: -
J gene: TRBJ2-1
CDR3 protein: CAIKPGQGAFLYSYNEQFF
CDR3 DNA: TGTGCCATCAAACCGGGACAGGGGGCCTTTCTTTACTCCTACAATGAGCAGTTCTTC

D gene: -
V gene: TRBV3-1/TRBV3-2
CDR3 length: 13
clone size: -
J gene: TRBJ1-2
CDR3 protein: CASSQDPLYGYTF
CDR3 DNA: TGTGCCAGCAGCCAAGATCCCCTCTATGGCTACACCTTC

D gene: TRBD2
V gene: TRBV5-4
CDR3 length: 17
clone size: -
J gene: TRBJ2-5
CDR3 protein: CASSSTMGAGGKETQYF
CDR3 DNA: TGTGCCAGCAGCTCGACGATGGGAGCGGGGGGGAAAGAGACCCAGTACTTC

D gene: TRBD1
V gene: TRBV28
CDR3 length: 14
clone size: -
J gene: TRBJ1-1
CDR3 protein: CASSLGTGNTEAFF
CDR3 DNA: TGTGCCAGCAGTTTGGGGACAGGGAACACTGAAGCTTTCTTT

D gene: -
V gene: TRBV7-2
CDR3 length: 14
clone size: -
J gene: TRBJ1-1
CDR3 protein: CASSWGGRDTEAFF
CDR3 DNA: TGTGCCAGCAGCTGGGGCGGTAGAGACACTGAAGCTTTCTTT

D gene: -
V gene: TRBV19
CDR3 length: 14
clone size: -
J gene: TRBJ2-3
CDR3 protein: CASSKSRVPDTQYF
CDR3 DNA: TGTGCCAGTAGTAAGTCCAGGGTCCCTGATACGCAGTATTTT